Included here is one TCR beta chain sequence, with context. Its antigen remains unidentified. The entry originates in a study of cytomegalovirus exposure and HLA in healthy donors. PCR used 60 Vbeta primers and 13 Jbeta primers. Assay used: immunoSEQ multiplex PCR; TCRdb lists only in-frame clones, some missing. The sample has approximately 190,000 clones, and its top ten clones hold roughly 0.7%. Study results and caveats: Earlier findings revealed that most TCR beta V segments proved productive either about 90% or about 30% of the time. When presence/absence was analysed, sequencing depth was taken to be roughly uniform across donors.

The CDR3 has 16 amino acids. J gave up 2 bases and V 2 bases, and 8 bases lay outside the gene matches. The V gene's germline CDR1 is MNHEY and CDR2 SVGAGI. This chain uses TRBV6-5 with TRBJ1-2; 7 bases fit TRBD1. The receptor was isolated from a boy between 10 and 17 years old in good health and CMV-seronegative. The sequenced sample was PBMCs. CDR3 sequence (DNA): TGTGCCAGCAGTTACGCACCCGGGACAGCAAACTATGGCTACACCTTC. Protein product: CASSYAPGTANYGYTF.